These T cell receptor beta chains were read from a single sample in a study of OX40 agonist ivuxolimab in advanced cancers. Clones were read by immunoSEQ multiplex PCR, and TCRdb kept only the in-frame ones, dropping some. The table lists 59,000 or so clones, approximately 80% of them singletons. The sequencing used CD4+ or CD8+ T cells sorted from blood, collected in a trial of the OX40 agonist ivuxolimab. All receptors derive from an adult with an advanced solid tumor such as melanoma, head and neck, liver or kidney cancer. Both conserved end residues are part of each CDR3. The D gene is left open where the match is weak. A row's size may be missing; if present it is once, few, many or a size class.

V,J,D,size,CDR3,DNA
TRBV7-2,TRBJ2-7,NA,few,CASSLGGLYEQYF,TGTGCCAGCAGCTTAGGGGGTCTCTACGAGCAGTACTTC
TRBV7-3,TRBJ1-4,TRBD1,NA,CASSLDIGDRGKKLFF,TGTGCCAGCAGCTTAGACATAGGGGACAGGGGCAAAAAACTGTTTTTT
TRBV6-1,TRBJ1-5,NA,NA,CASSEGGFWQPQHF,TGTGCCAGCAGTGAAGGGGGATTCTGGCAGCCCCAGCATTTT
TRBV19,TRBJ1-6,TRBD1,few,CASSPQGANSPLHF,TGTGCCAGTAGTCCCCAGGGGGCCAATTCACCCCTCCACTTT
TRBV7-9,TRBJ1-2,NA,few,CASSLALTGSHGYTF,TGTGCCAGCAGCTTAGCGTTGACAGGCAGCCATGGCTACACCTTC
TRBV5-1,TRBJ2-4,NA,NA,CASSLEGLLAKNIQYF,TGCGCCAGCAGCCTGGAAGGACTATTAGCCAAAAACATTCAGTACTTC
TRBV13,TRBJ2-7,TRBD2,NA,CASSLVSGGAPYEQYF,TGTGCCAGCAGCTTAGTTAGCGGGGGGGCCCCCTACGAGCAGTACTTC
TRBV6-5,TRBJ2-7,TRBD1,NA,CASSYLVTGVKEQYF,TGTGCCAGCAGTTACCTAGTTACAGGGGTGAAGGAGCAGTACTTC
TRBV4-2,TRBJ1-2,NA,NA,CASSLNTANYGYTF,TGTGCCAGCAGCTTGAACACCGCTAACTATGGCTACACCTTC
TRBV7-2,TRBJ1-3,NA,few,CASSNVLSGNTIYF,TGTGCCAGCAGCAACGTACTGTCTGGAAACACCATATATTTT